This is a list of T cell receptor beta chains from one sample in a study of blood T cell repertoires in COVID-19. Assay: immunoSEQ multiplex PCR; the TCRdb copy retains only in-frame clones and omits some. Among 300,000 to 400,000 clones listed, around 87% were seen once. The sequenced sample consisted of peripheral blood. Receptors were obtained from a human donor in a cohort sampled during active COVID-19. CDR3s include the opening cysteine and the closing phenylalanine or tryptophan. A D gene is named only where the DNA matches it firmly. Expanded clones get a size class; other rows say once, few or many, or leave the size out.

J gene | D gene | V gene | clone size | CDR3 protein | CDR3 DNA
TRBJ2-7 | - | TRBV10-3 | - | CAISEGAGDLYEQYF | TGTGCCATCAGTGAGGGTGCAGGGGATCTCTACGAGCAGTACTTC
TRBJ1-3 | TRBD1 | TRBV5-8 | - | CASRDYRGDSGNTIYF | TGTGCCAGCAGGGATTACAGGGGAGACTCTGGAAACACCATATATTTT
TRBJ1-4 | - | TRBV30 | - | CACGSGFEKLFF | TGTGCCTGTGGGTCAGGGTTTGAAAAACTGTTTTTT
TRBJ2-5 | - | TRBV7-9 | - | CASSLRLAGQETQYF | TGTGCCAGCAGCTTACGACTGGCGGGGCAAGAGACCCAGTACTTC
TRBJ1-4 | TRBD1 | TRBV29-1 | once | CSVWTGDREKLFF | TGCAGCGTCTGGACAGGGGATCGAGAAAAACTGTTTTTT
TRBJ1-2 | TRBD1 | TRBV7-9 | once | CASSLAGQGNYGYTF | TGTGCCAGCAGCTTAGCGGGACAGGGTAACTATGGCTACACCTTC
TRBJ2-3 | TRBD2 | TRBV2 | - | CASKTGTRGVDTQYF | TGTGCCAGCAAAACCGGGACTAGGGGGGTAGATACGCAGTATTTT
TRBJ2-1 | TRBD2 | TRBV18 | - | CASSPRTSGKNEQFF | TGTGCCAGCTCACCTAGGACTAGCGGGAAGAATGAGCAGTTCTTC
TRBJ1-1 | - | TRBV5-1 | - | CASSGRVGNTEAFF | TGCGCCAGCAGCGGGCGGGTAGGAAACACTGAAGCTTTCTTT
TRBJ2-5 | TRBD2 | TRBV28 | few | CATKPGGRYQETQYF | TGTGCCACCAAACCTGGCGGGAGGTACCAAGAGACCCAGTACTTC
TRBJ1-6 | TRBD1 | TRBV5-1 | - | CASSLVVSGQGISPLHF | TGCGCCAGCAGCTTGGTGGTATCGGGACAGGGCATTTCACCCCTCCACTTT
TRBJ2-1 | - | TRBV7-8 | - | CASSLGGPIGEQFF | TGTGCCAGCAGCTTAGGGGGGCCGATTGGGGAGCAGTTCTTC
TRBJ2-2 | - | TRBV28 | - | CASRHPSGELAGELFF | TGTGCCAGCAGACACCCATCGGGTGAATTGGCCGGGGAGCTGTTTTTT